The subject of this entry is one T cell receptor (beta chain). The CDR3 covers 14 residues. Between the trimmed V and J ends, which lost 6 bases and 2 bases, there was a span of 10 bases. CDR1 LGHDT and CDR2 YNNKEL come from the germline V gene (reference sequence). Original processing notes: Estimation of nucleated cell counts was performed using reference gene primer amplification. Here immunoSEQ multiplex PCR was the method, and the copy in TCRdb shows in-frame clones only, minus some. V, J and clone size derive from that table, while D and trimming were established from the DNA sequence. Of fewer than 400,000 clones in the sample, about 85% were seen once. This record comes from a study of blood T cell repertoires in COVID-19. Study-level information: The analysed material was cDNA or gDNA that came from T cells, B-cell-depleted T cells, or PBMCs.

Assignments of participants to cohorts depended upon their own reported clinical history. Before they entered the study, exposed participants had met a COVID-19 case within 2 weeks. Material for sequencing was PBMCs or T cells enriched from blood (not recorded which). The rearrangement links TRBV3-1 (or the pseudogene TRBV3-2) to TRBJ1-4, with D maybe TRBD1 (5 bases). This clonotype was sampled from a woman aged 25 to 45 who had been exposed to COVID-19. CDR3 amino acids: CASSPRVTNEKLFF. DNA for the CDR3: TGTGCCAGCAGTCCCAGGGTGACTAATGAAAAACTGTTTTTT.